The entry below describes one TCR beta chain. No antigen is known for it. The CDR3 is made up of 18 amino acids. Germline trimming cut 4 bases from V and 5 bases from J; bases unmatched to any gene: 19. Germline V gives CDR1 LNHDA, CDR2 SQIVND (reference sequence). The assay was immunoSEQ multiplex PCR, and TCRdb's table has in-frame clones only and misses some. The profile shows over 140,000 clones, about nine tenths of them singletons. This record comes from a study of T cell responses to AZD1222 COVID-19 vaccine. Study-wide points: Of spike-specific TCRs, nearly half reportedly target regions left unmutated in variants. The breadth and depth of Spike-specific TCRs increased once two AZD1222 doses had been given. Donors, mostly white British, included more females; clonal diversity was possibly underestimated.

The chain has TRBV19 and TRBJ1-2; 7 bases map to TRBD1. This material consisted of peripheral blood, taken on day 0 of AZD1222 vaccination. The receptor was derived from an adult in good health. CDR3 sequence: CASSTTVQGISMGYGYTF. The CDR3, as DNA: TGTGCCAGTAGTACGACCGTACAGGGGATATCCATGGGATATGGCTACACCTTC.